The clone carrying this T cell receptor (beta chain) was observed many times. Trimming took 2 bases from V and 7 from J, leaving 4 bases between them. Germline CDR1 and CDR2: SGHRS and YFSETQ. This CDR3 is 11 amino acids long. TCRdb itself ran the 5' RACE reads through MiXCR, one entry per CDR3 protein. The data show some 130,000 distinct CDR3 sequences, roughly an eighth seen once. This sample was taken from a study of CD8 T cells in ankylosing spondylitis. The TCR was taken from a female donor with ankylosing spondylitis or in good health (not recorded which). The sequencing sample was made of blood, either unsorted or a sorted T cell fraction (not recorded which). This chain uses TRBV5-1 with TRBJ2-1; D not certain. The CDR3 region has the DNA TGCGCCAGCAGCTTTTCGAATGAGCAGTTCTTC. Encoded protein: CASSFSNEQFF.